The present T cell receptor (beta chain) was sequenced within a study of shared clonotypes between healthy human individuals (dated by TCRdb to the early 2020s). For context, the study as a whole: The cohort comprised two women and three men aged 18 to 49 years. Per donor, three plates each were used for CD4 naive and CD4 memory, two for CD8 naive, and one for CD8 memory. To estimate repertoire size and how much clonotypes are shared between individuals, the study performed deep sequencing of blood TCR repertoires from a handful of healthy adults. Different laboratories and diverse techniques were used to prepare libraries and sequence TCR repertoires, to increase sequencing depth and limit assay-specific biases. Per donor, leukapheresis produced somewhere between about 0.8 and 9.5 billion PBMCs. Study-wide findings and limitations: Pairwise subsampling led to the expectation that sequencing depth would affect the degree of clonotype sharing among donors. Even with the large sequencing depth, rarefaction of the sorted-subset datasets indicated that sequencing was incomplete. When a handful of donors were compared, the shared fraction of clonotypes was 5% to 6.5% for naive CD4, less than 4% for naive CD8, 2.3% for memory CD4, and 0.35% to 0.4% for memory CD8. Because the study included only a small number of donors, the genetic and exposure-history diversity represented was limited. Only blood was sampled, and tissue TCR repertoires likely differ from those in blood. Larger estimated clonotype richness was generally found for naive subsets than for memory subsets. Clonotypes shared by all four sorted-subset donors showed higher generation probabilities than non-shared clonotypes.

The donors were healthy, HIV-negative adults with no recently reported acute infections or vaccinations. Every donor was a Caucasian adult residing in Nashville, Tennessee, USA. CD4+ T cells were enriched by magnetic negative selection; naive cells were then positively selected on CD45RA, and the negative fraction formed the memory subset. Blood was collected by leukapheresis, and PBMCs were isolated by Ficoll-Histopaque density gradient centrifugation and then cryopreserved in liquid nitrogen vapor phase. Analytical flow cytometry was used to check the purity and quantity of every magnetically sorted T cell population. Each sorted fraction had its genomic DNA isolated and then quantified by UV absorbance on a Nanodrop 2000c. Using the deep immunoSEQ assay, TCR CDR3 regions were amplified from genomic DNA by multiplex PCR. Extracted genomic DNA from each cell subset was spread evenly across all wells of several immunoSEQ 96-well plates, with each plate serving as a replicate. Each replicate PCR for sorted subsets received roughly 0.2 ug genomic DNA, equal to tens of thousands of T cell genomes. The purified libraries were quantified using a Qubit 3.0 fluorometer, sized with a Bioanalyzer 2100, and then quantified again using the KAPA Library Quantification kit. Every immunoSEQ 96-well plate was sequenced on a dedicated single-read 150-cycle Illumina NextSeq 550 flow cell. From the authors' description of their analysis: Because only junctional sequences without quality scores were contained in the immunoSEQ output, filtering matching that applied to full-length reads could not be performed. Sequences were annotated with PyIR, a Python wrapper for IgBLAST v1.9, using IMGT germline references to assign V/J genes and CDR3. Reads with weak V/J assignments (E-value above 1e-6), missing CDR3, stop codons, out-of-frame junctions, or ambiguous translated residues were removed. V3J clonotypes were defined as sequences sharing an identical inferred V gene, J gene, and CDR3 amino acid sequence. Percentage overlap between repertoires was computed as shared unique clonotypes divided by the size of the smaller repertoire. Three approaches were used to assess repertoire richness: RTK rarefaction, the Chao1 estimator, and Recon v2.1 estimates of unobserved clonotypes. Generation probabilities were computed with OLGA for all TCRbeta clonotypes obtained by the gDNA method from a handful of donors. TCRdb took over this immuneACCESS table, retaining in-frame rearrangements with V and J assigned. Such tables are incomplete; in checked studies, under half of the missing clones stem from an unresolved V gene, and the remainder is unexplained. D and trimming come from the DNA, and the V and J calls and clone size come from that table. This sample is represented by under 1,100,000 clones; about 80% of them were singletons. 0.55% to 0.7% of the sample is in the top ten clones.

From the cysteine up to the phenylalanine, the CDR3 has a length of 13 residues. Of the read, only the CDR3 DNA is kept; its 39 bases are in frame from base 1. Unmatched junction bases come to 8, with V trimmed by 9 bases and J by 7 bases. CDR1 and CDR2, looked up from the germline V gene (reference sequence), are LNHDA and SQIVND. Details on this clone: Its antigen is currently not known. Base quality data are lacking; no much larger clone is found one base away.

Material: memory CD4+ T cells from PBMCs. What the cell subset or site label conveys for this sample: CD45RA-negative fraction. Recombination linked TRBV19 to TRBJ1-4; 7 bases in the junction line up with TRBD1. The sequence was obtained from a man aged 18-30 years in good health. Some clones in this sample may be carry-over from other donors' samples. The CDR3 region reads CASRTRDSEKLFF. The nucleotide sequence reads TGTGCCAGCCGCACTCGGGACAGTGAAAAACTGTTTTTT.